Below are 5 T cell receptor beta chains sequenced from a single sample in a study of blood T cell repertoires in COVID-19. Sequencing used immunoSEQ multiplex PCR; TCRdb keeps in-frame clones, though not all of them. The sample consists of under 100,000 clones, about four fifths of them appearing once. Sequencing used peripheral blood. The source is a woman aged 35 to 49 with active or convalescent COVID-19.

The chain's CDR3 is CASSYWGGQGPSTDTQYF. CDR3 DNA: TGTGCCAGCAGTTACTGGGGGGGACAGGGACCAAGCACAGATACGCAGTATTTT. The chain joins TRBV6-2 or TRBV6-3 to TRBJ2-3; 9 positions match TRBD1. V lost 1 base to trimming and J lost 0 bases; unmatched junction nucleotides: 8. Germline assignment: CDR1 MNHEY and CDR2 SVGEGT. The CDR3 is made up of 18 amino acids.

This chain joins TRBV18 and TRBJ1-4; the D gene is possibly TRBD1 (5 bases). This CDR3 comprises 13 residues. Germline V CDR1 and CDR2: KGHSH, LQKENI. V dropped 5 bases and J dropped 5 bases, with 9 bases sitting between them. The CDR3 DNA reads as TGTGCCAGCTCAGGAGGGGTAAATGAAAAACTGTTTTTT. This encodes CASSGGVNEKLFF.

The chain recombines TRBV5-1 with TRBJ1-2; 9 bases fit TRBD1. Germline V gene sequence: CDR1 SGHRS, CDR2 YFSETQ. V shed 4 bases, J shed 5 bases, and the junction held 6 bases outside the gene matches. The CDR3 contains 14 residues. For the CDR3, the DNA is TGCGCCAGCAGCCCCTCCGGGACAGGGTATGGCTACACCTTC. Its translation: CASSPSGTGYGYTF.

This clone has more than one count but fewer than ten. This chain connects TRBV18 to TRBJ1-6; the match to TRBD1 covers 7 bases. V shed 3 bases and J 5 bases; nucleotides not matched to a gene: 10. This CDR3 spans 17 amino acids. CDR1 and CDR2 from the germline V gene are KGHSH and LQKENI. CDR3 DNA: TGTGCCAGCTCACCCCAACGACAGGGTAGAAATAATTCACCCCTCCACTTT. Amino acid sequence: CASSPQRQGRNNSPLHF. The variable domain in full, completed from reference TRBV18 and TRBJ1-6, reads NAGVMQNPRHLVRRRGQEARLRCSPMKGHSHVYWYRQLPEEGLKFMVYLQKENIIDESGMPKERFSAEFPKEGPSILRIQQVVRGDSAAYFCASSPQRQGRNNSPLHFGNGTRLTVT.

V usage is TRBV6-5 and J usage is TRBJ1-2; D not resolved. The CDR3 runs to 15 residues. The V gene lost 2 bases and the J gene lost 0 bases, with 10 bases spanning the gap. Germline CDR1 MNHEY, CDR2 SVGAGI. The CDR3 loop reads CASSYRRRANYGYTF. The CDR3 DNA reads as TGTGCCAGCAGTTACCGGCGACGGGCTAACTATGGCTACACCTTC.